The T cell receptor beta chain under discussion was sequenced for a study of blood T cell repertoires in COVID-19. Study as a whole: Some COVID-19 samples were acute and others convalescent; all came from the United States, Italy and Spain.

Methods used by the authors: Estimation of nucleated cell counts was performed using reference gene primer amplification. Method: immunoSEQ multiplex PCR; TCRdb's copy keeps in-frame clones and lacks some. For V, J and clone size, that table is used; D and trimming come from the DNA. The table includes 60,000 or so clones, approximately 90% detected once. This clone was detected only once. There are 16 residues in the CDR3. CDR1 SGHAT and CDR2 FQNNGV come from the germline V gene. V trimming: 3 bases; J trimming: 9 bases; junction bases outside the gene matches: 10. Sequenced input: peripheral blood. The receptor was isolated from a human donor with acute or convalescent COVID-19. The donor label of this sample is uncertain. This chain uses TRBV11-2 with TRBJ2-5; 13 nucleotides match TRBD2. The CDR3 DNA sequence: TGTGCCAGCAGCTTTTCCCGGACTAGCGGGGGCGAGGCCCAGTACTTC. The encoded protein is CASSFSRTSGGEAQYF.